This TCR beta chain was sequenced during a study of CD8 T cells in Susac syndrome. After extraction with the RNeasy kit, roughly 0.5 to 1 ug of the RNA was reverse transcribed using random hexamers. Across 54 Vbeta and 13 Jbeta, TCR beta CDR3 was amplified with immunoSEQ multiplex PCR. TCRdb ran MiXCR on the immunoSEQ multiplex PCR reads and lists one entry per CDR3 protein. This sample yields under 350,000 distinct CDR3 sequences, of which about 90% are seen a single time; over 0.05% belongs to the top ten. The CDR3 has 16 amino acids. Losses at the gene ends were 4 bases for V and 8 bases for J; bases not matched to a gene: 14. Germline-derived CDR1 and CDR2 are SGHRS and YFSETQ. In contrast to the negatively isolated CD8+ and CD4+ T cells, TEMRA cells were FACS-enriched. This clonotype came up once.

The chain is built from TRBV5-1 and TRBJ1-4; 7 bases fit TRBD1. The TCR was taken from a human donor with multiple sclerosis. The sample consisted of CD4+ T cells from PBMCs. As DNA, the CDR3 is TGCGCCAGCAGCCTTCAGACAGGGTATTTAGGAGAAAAACTGTTTTTT. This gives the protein CASSLQTGYLGEKLFF.